The 10 T cell receptor beta chains below all came from one sample that was sequenced in a study of blood T cell repertoires in COVID-19 (dated by TCRdb to the early 2020s). The method behind the library was the immunoSEQ multiplex PCR assay. TCRdb provides this immuneACCESS table in a form limited to in-frame rearrangements. Some clones are lacking; in checked studies, under half of them reflect an unresolved V gene, and why the rest are absent is not known. Counted in this sample were under 150,000 clones; 90% of them appeared once. The top ten clones comprise 1.8% of the sample. Sequenced input: peripheral blood. The source of these receptors is a human donor with active COVID-19. The donor label of this sample is uncertain.

In nucleotides, the CDR3 is TGTGCCAGCAGCTTATTAGAGGAGACCCAGTACTTC. Amino acid sequence: CASSLLEETQYF. The rearrangement joins TRBV7-9 to TRBJ2-5; D is ambiguous. The V end was cut by 2 bases, the J end by 5 bases, with 6 bases between. In germline, CDR1 is SEHNR, CDR2 FQNEAQ (reference sequence). The CDR3 is 12 amino acids.

The rearrangement joins TRBV6-6 to TRBJ2-1, with D possibly being TRBD2 (5 bases). Germline CDR1 and CDR2: MNHNY and SVGAGI (reference sequence). The CDR3 length is 13 residues. V dropped 2 bases and J dropped 7 bases, with 9 bases sitting between them. The CDR3 is CASSYRGRNEQFF. The CDR3 DNA follows: TGTGCCAGCAGTTACCGGGGTAGGAATGAGCAGTTCTTC.

This chain links TRBV4-3 with TRBJ1-1, with TRBD1 identical over 12 bases. Per the germline V gene, CDR1 is LGHNA and CDR2 is YSLEER. CDR3 size: 16 residues. V lost 1 base, J lost 6 bases, and 6 bases stayed unmatched. The DNA of the CDR3 is TGCGCCAGCAGCCAAGGTCCGGGACAGGGGGCGCCTGAAGCTTTCTTT. Translation gives CASSQGPGQGAPEAFF.

V gene TRBV15 combines with J gene TRBJ2-2, with 7 bases aligning to TRBD1. There are 17 residues in the CDR3. Per the germline V gene, CDR1 is LNHNV and CDR2 is YYDKDF (reference sequence). V lost 1 base and J lost 2; bases outside the gene matches: 7. The CDR3 DNA reads TGTGCCACCAGCAGAGGAGACAGGGCATATAACACCGGGGAGCTGTTTTTT. Amino acids: CATSRGDRAYNTGELFF.

The genes are TRBV10-3 and TRBJ1-2; TRBD1 matches at 8 bases. Unmatched junction bases numbered 6, after V lost 3 bases and J lost 3 bases. CDR3 length equals 15 residues. Looked up from germline, CDR1 is ENHRY and CDR2 is SYGVKD. The CDR3 nucleotides read TGTGCCATCAGTGAAGACGGGACAGGAGACTATGGCTACACCTTC. This sequence encodes CAISEDGTGDYGYTF.

This chain uses TRBV30 with TRBJ1-6; 9 bases match TRBD1. CDR1 is GTSNPN and CDR2 is SVGIG in the germline V gene (reference sequence). The length of the CDR3 is 13 residues. Trimming took 5 bases from V and 7 from J; bases not matched to a gene: 3. In DNA, the CDR3 is TGTGCCTGGGGGACAGGGCTGAATTCACCCCTCCACTTT. Amino acid sequence: CAWGTGLNSPLHF.

This sequence joins TRBV19 and TRBJ2-5; D gene ambiguous. CDR3 length: 13 amino acids. V was clipped by 3 bases and J by 4 bases, with 9 bases between them. CDR1 is LNHDA, CDR2 SQIVND, per germline (reference sequence). CDR3 loop: CASSISHGETQYF. CDR3 bases: TGTGCCAGTAGTATCTCGCACGGAGAGACCCAGTACTTC.

This clone was seen at least ten times. The chain recombines TRBV7-2 with TRBJ1-2; D is perhaps TRBD1 (5 bases). V was clipped by 3 bases and J by 1 base, with 9 bases between them. The CDR3 runs 14 residues. Looked up from germline, CDR1 is SGHTA and CDR2 is FQGNSA. CDR3 residues: CASSLGGVNYGYTF. The CDR3 DNA follows: TGTGCCAGCAGCTTGGGGGGAGTTAACTATGGCTACACCTTC.

The rearrangement uses TRBV9 and TRBJ2-2; 7 nucleotides line up with TRBD2. CDR3 size: 15 residues. From germline, CDR1 is SGDLS and CDR2 YYNGEE. V dropped 2 bases and J dropped 1; count of bases not matched to a gene: 2. The CDR3 here is CASSVAGVNTGELFF. CDR3 nucleotide sequence: TGTGCCAGCAGCGTTGCGGGGGTGAACACCGGGGAGCTGTTTTTT.

J is TRBJ2-7 and V is TRBV27; a possible D gene is TRBD1 (5 bases). Germline lookup yields CDR1 MNHEY and CDR2 SMNVEV (reference sequence). The V end was cut by 2 bases, the J end by 2 bases, with 10 bases between. This CDR3 contains 14 residues. Here the CDR3 DNA reads TGTGCCAGCAGTTTAGGGGCCGGTACCTACGAGCAGTACTTC. It specifies CASSLGAGTYEQYF.